This T cell receptor (beta chain) is from a study of blood T cell repertoires in COVID-19. Assay used: immunoSEQ multiplex PCR; TCRdb lists only in-frame clones, some missing. The table lists some 220,000 clones, around 81% of them singletons, with more than 7% in the top ten. The junction had 6 bases not matched to a gene; V was cut back by 6 bases and J by 3 bases. The germline V gene encodes CDR1 SGDLS and CDR2 YYNGEE. The CDR3 extends over 14 amino acids. Sequenced: peripheral blood. The chain employs TRBV9 and TRBJ2-1; 7 bases map to TRBD2. This TCR was sampled from a woman in her 70s with acute or convalescent COVID-19. The CDR3 sequence is CASNPTGGYNEQFF. CDR3 in DNA: TGTGCCAGCAACCCCACGGGGGGCTACAATGAGCAGTTCTTC.